These T cell receptor beta chains were read from a single sample in a study of cytomegalovirus exposure and HLA in healthy donors. The protocol was immunoSEQ multiplex PCR, while the TCRdb copy is restricted to in-frame clones and leaves out a portion. The sample has about 330,000 clones; about nine tenths are singletons. The sample taken for sequencing was PBMCs. The receptors derive from a young woman in good health and CMV-seronegative. CDR3s include the opening cysteine and the closing phenylalanine or tryptophan. A D gene is named only where the DNA matches it firmly. Size tells how often a clone was seen (once, few, many) or the class of an expanded clone, and some rows leave it out.

V: TRBV7-9; D: TRBD1; size: .; J: TRBJ2-1; DNA: TGTGCCAGCACCTCTCTCAGGGGGCGCAATGAGCAGTTCTTC; CDR3: CASTSLRGRNEQFF
V: TRBV18; D: TRBD2; size: .; J: TRBJ2-7; DNA: TGTGCCAGCTCACCAGGGGGGGTCCCCTACGAGCAGTACTTC; CDR3: CASSPGGVPYEQYF
V: TRBV4-3; D: TRBD2; size: .; J: TRBJ2-1; DNA: TGCGCCAGCAGCCACCAGCGGGAGACAGATGAGCAGTTCTTC; CDR3: CASSHQRETDEQFF
V: TRBV7-9; D: TRBD1; size: once; J: TRBJ2-3; DNA: TGTGCCAGCAGCTGGGACAGACCTCCGCGGGATACGCAGTATTTT; CDR3: CASSWDRPPRDTQYF
V: TRBV27; D: TRBD2; size: .; J: TRBJ2-1; DNA: TGTGCCAGCAGTGGAGGGACTAGCGGGTTCAAATTGGGTGAGCAGTTCTTC; CDR3: CASSGGTSGFKLGEQFF
V: TRBV10-3; D: TRBD2; size: .; J: TRBJ2-7; DNA: TGTGCCATCAGCGGGAGGGAAACCTACGAGCAGTACTTC; CDR3: CAISGRETYEQYF
V: TRBV11-2; D: .; size: .; J: TRBJ2-2; DNA: TGTGCCAGCAGCCCAGATCCGCAGGGGGGCGCGAACACCGGGGAGCTGTTTTTT; CDR3: CASSPDPQGGANTGELFF
V: TRBV27; D: TRBD1; size: .; J: TRBJ2-2; DNA: TGTGCCAGCAGCCCTAGTGACAGGGGTTATTACACCGGGGAGCTGTTTTTT; CDR3: CASSPSDRGYYTGELFF
V: TRBV7-9; D: TRBD2; size: few; J: TRBJ2-1; DNA: TGTGCCAGCAGCTCGGGACTATACAATGAGCAGTTCTTC; CDR3: CASSSGLYNEQFF
V: TRBV7-2; D: .; size: few; J: TRBJ2-2; DNA: TGTGCCAGCAGCCCTACCGGGGAGCTGTTTTTT; CDR3: CASSPTGELFF
V: TRBV6-1; D: .; size: .; J: TRBJ2-7; DNA: TGTGCCAGCGGGATTGAGGACTATCATTCCTACGAGCAGTACTTC; CDR3: CASGIEDYHSYEQYF
V: TRBV30; D: .; size: .; J: TRBJ1-4; DNA: TGTGCCCCGGAAGGCTCGAGGTATTTT; CDR3: CAPEGSRYF
V: TRBV2; D: .; size: .; J: TRBJ2-3; DNA: TGTGCCAGCAGTTGGGCCCGTGGCCCCACAGATACGCAGTATTTT; CDR3: CASSWARGPTDTQYF
V: TRBV6-5; D: TRBD1; size: few; J: TRBJ2-1; DNA: TGTGCCAGCAGTTACGGCCAGGGGGCCAATGAGCAGTTCTTC; CDR3: CASSYGQGANEQFF
V: TRBV2; D: .; size: .; J: TRBJ1-4; DNA: TGTGCCAGCGACTCCTCGGGGGAAAAACTGTTTTTT; CDR3: CASDSSGEKLFF
V: TRBV7-2; D: TRBD2; size: .; J: TRBJ2-3; DNA: TGTGCCAGCAGCTCGACGACCAGCGGGAGTGGTACGCAGTATTTT; CDR3: CASSSTTSGSGTQYF
V: TRBV25-1; D: .; size: .; J: TRBJ1-4; DNA: TGTGCCAGCAGTGGCCTTCTGGTAGGGGGGACTACAAATGAAAAACTGTTTTTT; CDR3: CASSGLLVGGTTNEKLFF
V: TRBV2; D: .; size: .; J: TRBJ1-2; DNA: TGTGCCAGCAGTGACAGTTATGGCTACACCTTC; CDR3: CASSDSYGYTF
V: TRBV6-5; D: .; size: .; J: TRBJ1-1; DNA: TGTGCCAGCAAACAGGCTCCTCCGGGTGAAGCTTTCTTT; CDR3: CASKQAPPGEAFF
V: TRBV6-1; D: TRBD2; size: .; J: TRBJ2-2; DNA: TGTGCCACCTTGTGGGCTAGCGGGAACACCGGGGAGCTGTTTTTT; CDR3: CATLWASGNTGELFF
V: TRBV11-2; D: TRBD2; size: .; J: TRBJ2-1; DNA: TGTGCCAGCAGCTTTACACTAGCGGGAGAGAGGAATGAGCAGTTCTTC; CDR3: CASSFTLAGERNEQFF
V: TRBV5-6; D: .; size: .; J: TRBJ2-1; DNA: TGTGCCAGCAGCTTAGGGGGGGCCTCCTACAATGAGCAGTTCTTC; CDR3: CASSLGGASYNEQFF
V: TRBV19; D: .; size: .; J: TRBJ2-7; DNA: TGTGCCAGTAGTAACTACCGCCCCCGGGACTTC; CDR3: CASSNYRPRDF
V: TRBV9; D: .; size: .; J: TRBJ1-1; DNA: TGTGCCAGCAGCGTAGACAGTCTGAACACTGAAGCTTTCTTT; CDR3: CASSVDSLNTEAFF
V: TRBV28; D: .; size: .; J: TRBJ1-3; DNA: TGTGCCAGCAGTCCATCCAGGGCTCCTGGAAACACCATATATTTT; CDR3: CASSPSRAPGNTIYF
V: TRBV5-1; D: TRBD2; size: .; J: TRBJ2-7; DNA: TGCGCCAGCAGCTTGGCCCGGCTGACTAGCGGGGGTACCTACGAGCAGTACTTC; CDR3: CASSLARLTSGGTYEQYF
V: TRBV5-4; D: TRBD2; size: .; J: TRBJ2-3; DNA: TGTGCCAGCAGCGCAAAACTAGCGGGAGCTGCTGATACGCAGTATTTT; CDR3: CASSAKLAGAADTQYF
V: TRBV4-1; D: TRBD1; size: .; J: TRBJ1-2; DNA: TGCGCCAGCAGCCAAGATTGGAGGACAGGGACGAACTATGGCTACACCTTC; CDR3: CASSQDWRTGTNYGYTF
V: TRBV19; D: TRBD1; size: .; J: TRBJ2-5; DNA: TGTGCCAGTAGTCGGGACAGACAAGAGACCCAGTACTTC; CDR3: CASSRDRQETQYF
V: TRBV14; D: .; size: .; J: TRBJ2-7; DNA: TGTGCCAGCAGCCAAGTCGATTGGATCTCAGGCGAGCAGTACTTC; CDR3: CASSQVDWISGEQYF
V: TRBV30; D: .; size: .; J: TRBJ1-2; DNA: TGTGCCTATGGGCGGGGCGATGGCTACACCTTC; CDR3: CAYGRGDGYTF
V: TRBV5-1; D: .; size: .; J: TRBJ2-5; DNA: TGCGCCAGCAGCTTGGATGGGGCCCCAGAGACCCAGTACTTC; CDR3: CASSLDGAPETQYF
V: TRBV11-3; D: .; size: .; J: TRBJ2-1; DNA: TGTGCCAGCAGCTCCGGGCTAGCGAATGAGCAGTTCTTC; CDR3: CASSSGLANEQFF
V: TRBV28; D: TRBD1; size: once; J: TRBJ2-3; DNA: TGTGCCAGTAAGGGGGCGGGTCGCACAGATACGCAGTATTTT; CDR3: CASKGAGRTDTQYF
V: TRBV7-9; D: .; size: .; J: TRBJ1-1; DNA: TGTGCCAGCAGTGTCCAGGGGCTTTACACTGAAGCTTTCTTT; CDR3: CASSVQGLYTEAFF
V: TRBV27; D: TRBD1; size: .; J: TRBJ1-5; DNA: TGTGCCAGCAGTTTCACGGGACAGGGATATCAGCCCCAGCATTTT; CDR3: CASSFTGQGYQPQHF
V: TRBV6-6; D: TRBD2; size: .; J: TRBJ2-7; DNA: TGTGCCAGCACCTCTCCTGATGGTGGCGGGAGGGAAGGAGCGTACTTC; CDR3: CASTSPDGGGREGAYF
V: TRBV30; D: .; size: .; J: TRBJ1-1; DNA: TGTGCCTGGAACCGCCCGGGTCCGAACACTGAAGCTTTCTTT; CDR3: CAWNRPGPNTEAFF
V: TRBV7-3; D: TRBD1; size: .; J: TRBJ2-1; DNA: TGTGCCAGCAGCTTATGGGGACAGCCCTACAATGAGCAGTTCTTC; CDR3: CASSLWGQPYNEQFF
V: TRBV27; D: .; size: .; J: TRBJ1-2; DNA: TGTGCCAGCAGTTTACTGGGCCCCCCCAACTATGGCTACACCTTC; CDR3: CASSLLGPPNYGYTF
V: TRBV27; D: TRBD2; size: .; J: TRBJ2-3; DNA: TGTGCCAGCAGTTTAAGGCTAGCGGAGGGAGATACGCAGTATTTT; CDR3: CASSLRLAEGDTQYF
V: TRBV25-1; D: TRBD2; size: few; J: TRBJ2-3; DNA: TGTGCCAGCAGTGTGGGGATGACTAGCGGGATTGAGGCAGATACGCAGTATTTT; CDR3: CASSVGMTSGIEADTQYF
V: TRBV6-1; D: TRBD2; size: .; J: TRBJ2-7; DNA: TGTGCCAGCAAAAGCGGGAGTATAGGGTACGAGCAGTACTTC; CDR3: CASKSGSIGYEQYF
V: TRBV27; D: TRBD2; size: .; J: TRBJ2-7; DNA: TGTGCCAGCAGTTGGGGGGGTGGCCCTACCTACGAGCAGTACTTC; CDR3: CASSWGGGPTYEQYF
V: TRBV19; D: TRBD2; size: .; J: TRBJ2-7; DNA: TGTGCCAGCGGGACTAGCGTCGAGCAGTACTTC; CDR3: CASGTSVEQYF
V: TRBV6-5; D: .; size: .; J: TRBJ1-2; DNA: TGTGCCAGCAGCGTAAACAGGGAAGACTATGGCTACACCTTC; CDR3: CASSVNREDYGYTF
V: TRBV11-2; D: .; size: .; J: TRBJ1-2; DNA: TGTGCCAGCAGCTTAGACTTAAATTCCAACTATGGCTACACCTTC; CDR3: CASSLDLNSNYGYTF
V: TRBV11-3; D: .; size: .; J: TRBJ2-3; DNA: TGTGCCAGCAGCTTAGACGGGGACACAGATACGCAGTATTTT; CDR3: CASSLDGDTDTQYF
V: TRBV10-3; D: TRBD1; size: few; J: TRBJ1-2; DNA: TGTGCCATCAGTGAGTATCAGGGGGCGCATGGCTACACCTTC; CDR3: CAISEYQGAHGYTF
V: TRBV11-2; D: .; size: .; J: TRBJ2-7; DNA: TGTGCCAGCAGCTTATCAAGGGGGAACGGGCAGTACTTC; CDR3: CASSLSRGNGQYF
V: TRBV5-1; D: TRBD2; size: .; J: TRBJ2-7; DNA: TGCGCCAGCAGGATACAAAGCCTAGCGGGAAACGAGCAGTACTTC; CDR3: CASRIQSLAGNEQYF
V: TRBV27; D: TRBD1; size: .; J: TRBJ1-2; DNA: TGTGCCAGCAGGTTACAGGGGGCTTCAAATGGCTACACCTTC; CDR3: CASRLQGASNGYTF
V: TRBV6-6; D: .; size: .; J: TRBJ1-5; DNA: TGTGCCAGCAGTTCCACTAGGGATAGCAATCAGCCCCAGCATTTT; CDR3: CASSSTRDSNQPQHF
V: TRBV10-3; D: TRBD1; size: .; J: TRBJ2-7; DNA: TGTGCCATCAGTGCCTCGACAGGGGGCCAGGACGAGCAGTACTTC; CDR3: CAISASTGGQDEQYF
V: TRBV18; D: TRBD1; size: .; J: TRBJ2-3; DNA: TGTGCCAGCTCACCTTTGGGACAGGGGGCGACAGATACGCAGTATTTT; CDR3: CASSPLGQGATDTQYF